A selection of T cell receptor beta chains follows, all from one sample in a study of blood T cells in healthy people across ages. TCRdb ran MiXCR on the 5' RACE reads and lists one entry per CDR3 protein. This sample has 700,000 to 900,000 distinct CDR3 sequences, with about 55% found just once. The sequenced material came from blood. The receptors come from a man older than 75 in good health. Both conserved end residues are part of each CDR3. D genes are given only for firm matches. Some rows have no size entry. The others give once, few or many, or a class for an expanded clone.

j_gene,abundance,d_gene,v_gene,CDR3nt,CDR3aa
TRBJ2-1,few,NA,TRBV10-3,TGTGCCATCAGTCCAATGGACAAGCACAATGAGCAGTTCTTC,CAISPMDKHNEQFF
TRBJ1-1,NA,TRBD1,TRBV5-1,TGCGCCAGCAGCCCAGGGACAGGAGTCCTGAACACTGAAGCTTTCTTT,CASSPGTGVLNTEAFF
TRBJ2-1,few,NA,TRBV7-2,TGTGCCAGCAGCTTAGGGGCGGAGTACAATGAGCAGTTCTTC,CASSLGAEYNEQFF
TRBJ2-7,many,NA,TRBV18,TGTGCCAGCTCACCAGGCGGCATCAGGGAGCAGTACTTC,CASSPGGIREQYF
TRBJ2-7,few,NA,TRBV7-9,TGTGCCAGCAGCAATGCATGGGGCCGCTACGAGCAGTACTTC,CASSNAWGRYEQYF
TRBJ2-4,many,TRBD1,TRBV2,TGTGCCAGCAGCGGACAGGGGTTAGCCAAAAACATTCAGTACTTC,CASSGQGLAKNIQYF
TRBJ1-2,NA,NA,TRBV15,TGTGCCGCCAGAAGACCTAACTATGGCTACACCTTC,CAARRPNYGYTF
TRBJ2-7,NA,NA,TRBV5-5,TGTGCCAGCAGCTGGGGAATGGGCTACGAGCAGTACTTC,CASSWGMGYEQYF
TRBJ2-1,NA,NA,TRBV2,TGTGCCAGCAGTATACAGTTACCCAGCCTAGCGCGGAATGAGCAGTTCTTC,CASSIQLPSLARNEQFF
TRBJ2-7,NA,NA,TRBV2,TGTGCCACCAGATCAGATGGGTACGAGCAGTACTTC,CATRSDGYEQYF
TRBJ2-5,NA,NA,TRBV7-8,TGTGCCAGCAGCTTTAGGAGGACCCAAGAGACCCAGTACTTC,CASSFRRTQETQYF
TRBJ2-1,NA,NA,TRBV19,TGTGCCAGTAGTATATGGGGACCCTACAATGAGCAGTTCTTC,CASSIWGPYNEQFF
TRBJ1-5,once,NA,TRBV20-1,TGCAGTACTAGCGGGCGGACACAGCCCCAGCATTTT,CSTSGRTQPQHF
TRBJ2-6,NA,NA,TRBV3-1,TGTGCCAGCAGCCCCCCCGTGTCGGGTCACTCTGGGGCCAACGTCCTGACTTTC,CASSPPVSGHSGANVLTF
TRBJ2-5,NA,TRBD2,TRBV9,TGTGCCAGCAGCCTAGCGGGAGGGGACCCGGGAGAGACCCAGTACTTC,CASSLAGGDPGETQYF
TRBJ1-2,few,NA,TRBV14,TGTGCCAGCAGCCAGCGTCAGGGTTTTGGCTACACCTTC,CASSQRQGFGYTF
TRBJ2-3,NA,NA,TRBV7-2,TGTGCCAGCAGCTTCCCTACGATTACCGATACGCAGTATTTT,CASSFPTITDTQYF
TRBJ1-2,NA,TRBD1,TRBV6-2/TRBV6-3,TGTGCCAGCAGCAGAACCCGGGACTCAGGGGGCTATGGCTACACCTTC,CASSRTRDSGGYGYTF
TRBJ2-5,once,NA,TRBV5-1,TGCGCCAGCAGCTTGGGGGGCCCTCCCCAAGAGACCCAGTACTTC,CASSLGGPPQETQYF
TRBJ1-5,NA,NA,TRBV7-6,TGTGCCAGCAGCTTAGTCGGTGAGGCGGATCAGCCCCAGCATTTT,CASSLVGEADQPQHF
TRBJ2-7,many,TRBD2,TRBV29-1,TGCAGCGTTGAAGTCGGGGGGGACGAGCAGTACTTC,CSVEVGGDEQYF
TRBJ1-5,NA,TRBD1,TRBV20-1,TGCAGTGCTAGTGGGTCAGGGGGAGGCAATCAGCCCCAGCATTTT,CSASGSGGGNQPQHF
TRBJ2-7,NA,NA,TRBV3-1,TGTGCCAGCAGCGACTTGGGGGCCGGCTACGAGCAGTACTTC,CASSDLGAGYEQYF
TRBJ2-4,NA,NA,TRBV12-3/TRBV12-4,TGTGCCAGCAGAGAGGGGGGCAAAAACATTCAGTACTTC,CASREGGKNIQYF
TRBJ2-5,few,TRBD1,TRBV10-3,TGTGCCATCAGTAGGGGACAGAACCAAGAGACCCAGTACTTC,CAISRGQNQETQYF
TRBJ2-3,NA,NA,TRBV20-1,TGCAGTGCTAACCCCACAGATACGCAGTATTTT,CSANPTDTQYF
TRBJ2-5,NA,NA,TRBV25-1,TGTGCCAGCAGTGAACGTGAGCAGTACTTC,CASSEREQYF
TRBJ2-7,few,NA,TRBV10-3,TGTGCCATCGGAGACTACTCCTACGAGCAGTACTTC,CAIGDYSYEQYF
TRBJ2-4,NA,TRBD2,TRBV6-1,TGTGCCAGCAGTGGGGTCGCTAGCGGGAGGGCCGAGTCGGCCAAAAACATTCAGTACTTC,CASSGVASGRAESAKNIQYF
TRBJ1-1,NA,NA,TRBV6-5,TGTGCCAGCAGTCCCAGCCTTGGGGCCGGGGGCACTGAAGCTTTCTTT,CASSPSLGAGGTEAFF
TRBJ2-7,NA,NA,TRBV5-1,TGCGCCAGCAGCCGGGTGGGGAGCTCCTACGAGCAGTACTTC,CASSRVGSSYEQYF
TRBJ1-2,many,NA,TRBV7-2,TGTGCCAGCAGCATAGGGACATTCCCAGCCTCTAGCCGCTACACCTTC,CASSIGTFPASSRYTF
TRBJ1-2,NA,NA,TRBV6-5,TGTGCCAGCAGCTTAAAAGGGGACTATAACTATGGCTACACCTTC,CASSLKGDYNYGYTF
TRBJ2-1,NA,TRBD1,TRBV7-9,TGTGCCAGCAGCTTAGGCATAACAGGGGCTGGTCCCCTGAATGAGCAGTTCTTC,CASSLGITGAGPLNEQFF
TRBJ2-5,few,TRBD2,TRBV11-2,TGTGCCAGCAGCCCAAGGACTAGCGGGGAAGAGACCCAGTACTTC,CASSPRTSGEETQYF
TRBJ1-2,NA,TRBD1,TRBV4-2,TGTGCCAGCAGCCAAGCCGGACAGGGGAACTATGGCTACACCTTC,CASSQAGQGNYGYTF
TRBJ2-7,NA,TRBD1,TRBV20-1,TGCAGTGCTGATAACAGGGGGAAGATGAGGGAGCAGTACTTC,CSADNRGKMREQYF
TRBJ2-7,NA,TRBD2,TRBV10-3,TGTGCCATCCGAGGGCTAGCGGCAAATGAGCAGTACTTC,CAIRGLAANEQYF
TRBJ2-4,once,TRBD2,TRBV10-3,TGTGCCACGGGACTAGCTGGAAACATTCAGTACTTC,CATGLAGNIQYF